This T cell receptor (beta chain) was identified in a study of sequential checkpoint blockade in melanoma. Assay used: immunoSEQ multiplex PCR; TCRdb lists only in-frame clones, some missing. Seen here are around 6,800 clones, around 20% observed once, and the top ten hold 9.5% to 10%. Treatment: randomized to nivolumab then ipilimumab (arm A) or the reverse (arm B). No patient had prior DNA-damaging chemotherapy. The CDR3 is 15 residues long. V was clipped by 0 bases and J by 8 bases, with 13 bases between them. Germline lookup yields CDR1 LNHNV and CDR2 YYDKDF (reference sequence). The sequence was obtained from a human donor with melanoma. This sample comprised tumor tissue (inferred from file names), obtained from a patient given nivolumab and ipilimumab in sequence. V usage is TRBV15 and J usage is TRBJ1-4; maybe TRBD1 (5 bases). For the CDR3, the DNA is TGTGCCACCAGCAGAGATCGAGGGGTAGGGGAAAAACTGTTTTTT. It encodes CATSRDRGVGEKLFF.